This entry lists 2 T cell receptor beta chains sequenced from one sample in a study of radiation and T cells in renal cell carcinoma. The time point here: blood 4 weeks post-SBRT, at nephrectomy. Treatment reported: 15 Gy SBRT to primary tumor, nephrectomy 4 weeks later. Sequencing used immunoSEQ multiplex PCR; TCRdb keeps in-frame clones, though not all of them. The sample holds under 100,000 clones, 84% seen once. Here the sequenced sample was blood, taken from a patient whose treatment included radiotherapy and nephrectomy. These receptors were taken from a man aged 60 to 75 with renal cell carcinoma.

This clone was observed at least ten times. The rearrangement joins TRBV7-9 to TRBJ2-7, with a weak D call TRBD2 (5 bases). V was clipped by 1 base and J by 13 bases, with 14 bases between them. CDR1 and CDR2 (germline): SEHNR, FQNEAQ (reference sequence). The CDR3 totals 12 residues. The CDR3 is CASSLGGAVVYF. The CDR3 nucleotides read TGTGCCAGCAGCTTAGGCGGAGCGGTTGTATACTTC.

This rearrangement joins TRBV27 to TRBJ2-3; D gene ambiguous. V gave up 2 bases and J gave up 5 bases, with 8 bases separating them. In germline, CDR1 is MNHEY, CDR2 SMNVEV (reference sequence). There are 13 residues in the CDR3. The CDR3 DNA reads TGTGCCAGCAGTTTAAGGGTCAGAGATACGCAGTATTTT. Translated, it gives CASSLRVRDTQYF.